This T cell receptor (beta chain) was found in a study of T-cell memory formation after mild COVID-19. From the 5' RACE reads, TCRdb called clonotypes with MiXCR, one entry per CDR3 protein. The sample records fewer than 700,000 distinct CDR3 sequences, roughly 18% being singletons. Whole-study results and caveats: Contracting clones, day 15 to 85, had balanced CD4/CD8, and later expanders favored CD4+.

Comment on this clonotype: What it binds is unknown.

Material: PBMCs or a T cell subset sorted from them (not recorded which). This sequence originates from an adult woman who had mild COVID-19 (a few samples of this study predate the infection). Cell type and time point are not known.

The CDR3 loop is CASSWTGDRSTEAFF. CDR3 DNA sequence: TGTGCCAGCAGCTGGACAGGGGACCGGTCCACTGAAGCTTTCTTT. The chain joins TRBV7-2 to TRBJ1-1; 9 bases line up with TRBD1. CDR3 size: 15 residues. J was trimmed by 4 bases and V by 4 bases; bases with no gene match: 7. Germline V gene data show CDR1 as SGHTA and CDR2 as FQGNSA.